This TCR beta chain was identified in a study of blood T cell repertoires in COVID-19. Study context: The United States, Italy and Spain supplied acute and convalescent COVID-19 samples.

Clones were read by immunoSEQ multiplex PCR, and TCRdb kept only the in-frame ones, dropping some. Found here are approximately 340,000 clones, approximately 91% of them singletons; the top ten hold about 0.86%. Residents of 24 US areas, aged roughly 18 to 95 years, made up the participants. Participant reports of clinical history set cohort assignment. CDR1 and CDR2 from the germline V gene are SGHTA and FQGTGA. The germline V and J ends were trimmed by 1 base and 10 bases, with 11 bases remaining between them. The CDR3 consists of 13 residues. The rearrangement joins TRBV7-3 to TRBJ2-1, with D possibly matching TRBD2 (6 bases). The receptor comes from a woman aged 40-49 years who had been exposed to COVID-19. Specimen: PBMCs or T cells enriched from blood (not recorded which). The CDR3 protein is CASSLRDGGEQFF. As DNA, the CDR3 is TGTGCCAGCAGCTTAAGGGACGGGGGAGAGCAGTTCTTC.